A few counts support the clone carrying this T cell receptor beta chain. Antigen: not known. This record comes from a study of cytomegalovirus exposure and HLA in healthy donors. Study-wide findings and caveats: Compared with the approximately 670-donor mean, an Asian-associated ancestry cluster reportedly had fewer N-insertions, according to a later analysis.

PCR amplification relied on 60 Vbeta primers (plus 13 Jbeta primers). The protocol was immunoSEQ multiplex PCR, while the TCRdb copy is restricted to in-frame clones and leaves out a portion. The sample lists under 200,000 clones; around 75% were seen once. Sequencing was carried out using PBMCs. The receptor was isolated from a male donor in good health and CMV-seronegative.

CDR3: CAWNEGTSGRTGELFF. Written as DNA, the CDR3 is TGTGCCTGGAACGAGGGGACTAGCGGCCGCACCGGGGAGCTGTTTTTT. The chain carries TRBV30 and TRBJ2-2; TRBD2 aligns across 11 bases. CDR1 is GTSNPN and CDR2 is SVGIG in the germline V gene (reference sequence). With V trimmed by 4 bases and J by 4 bases, 8 bases remained unmatched. CDR3 length: 16 residues.